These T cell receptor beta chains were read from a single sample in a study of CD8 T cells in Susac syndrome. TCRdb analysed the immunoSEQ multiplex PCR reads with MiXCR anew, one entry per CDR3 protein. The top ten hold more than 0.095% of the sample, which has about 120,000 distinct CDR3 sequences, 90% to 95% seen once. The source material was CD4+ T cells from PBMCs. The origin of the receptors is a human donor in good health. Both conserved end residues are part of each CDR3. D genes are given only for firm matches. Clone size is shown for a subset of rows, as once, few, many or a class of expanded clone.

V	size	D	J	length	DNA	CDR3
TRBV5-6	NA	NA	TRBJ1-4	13	TGTGCCAGCAGCTTGAGGGATAATGAAAAACTGTTTTTT	CASSLRDNEKLFF
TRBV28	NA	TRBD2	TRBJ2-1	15	TGTGCCAGCAGTTTTTGGCTAGCGGCGGGCGGGGAGCAGTTCTTC	CASSFWLAAGGEQFF
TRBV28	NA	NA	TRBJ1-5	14	TGTGCCAGCATCCAGGGGTCGGGCAATCAGCCCCAGCATTTT	CASIQGSGNQPQHF
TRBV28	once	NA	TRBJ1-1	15	TGTGCCAGCAGTTTAATCGGGGGGGCGATGACTGAAGCTTTCTTT	CASSLIGGAMTEAFF
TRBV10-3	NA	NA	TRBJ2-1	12	TGTGCCATCGGGAGACAGAACAATGAGCAGTTCTTC	CAIGRQNNEQFF
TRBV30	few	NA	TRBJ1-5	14	TGTGCCTGGAGTGTGGGTTCACGCAATCAGCCCCAGCATTTT	CAWSVGSRNQPQHF
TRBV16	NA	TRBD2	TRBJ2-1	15	TGTGCCAGCAGCCAACTAGCGGGAGGACCAGGTGAGCAGTTCTTC	CASSQLAGGPGEQFF
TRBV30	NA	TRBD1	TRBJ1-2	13	TGTTCGTCCGAGAAAAAAGGGGGCGATGGCTACACCTTC	CSSEKKGGDGYTF
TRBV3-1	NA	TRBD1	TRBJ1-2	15	TGTGCCAGCAGCCAAGAGGGGAACAGGGGGAATGGCTACACCTTC	CASSQEGNRGNGYTF
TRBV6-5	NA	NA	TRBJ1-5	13	TGTGCCAGCAGTTACGGTGCGGCTCAGCCCCAGCATTTT	CASSYGAAQPQHF
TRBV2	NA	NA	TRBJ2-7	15	TGTGCCAGCAGGACTAGGGACATGGATGGCTACGAGCAGTACTTC	CASRTRDMDGYEQYF
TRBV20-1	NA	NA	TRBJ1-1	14	TGCAGTGCTAGAGATGGCGGACCGAACACTGAAGCTTTCTTT	CSARDGGPNTEAFF
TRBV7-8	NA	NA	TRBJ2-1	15	TGTGCCAGCAGCCCTTACTTGGGGAGACTCAATGAGCAGTTCTTC	CASSPYLGRLNEQFF
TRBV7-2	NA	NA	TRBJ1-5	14	TGTGCCAGCAGCTTAGGACAGTTCAATCAGCCCCAGCATTTT	CASSLGQFNQPQHF
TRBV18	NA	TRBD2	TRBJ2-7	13	TGTGCCAGCTCACGTAGCGGGAGCGACGAGCAGTACTTC	CASSRSGSDEQYF
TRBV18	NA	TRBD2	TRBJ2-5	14	TGTGCCAGCTCGCTTGGCGGGAGCAGGGAGACCCAGTACTTC	CASSLGGSRETQYF
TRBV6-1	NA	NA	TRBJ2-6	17	TGTGCCAGCAGTACCCAGGGAATCAGCTCTGGGGCCAACGTCCTGACTTTC	CASSTQGISSGANVLTF
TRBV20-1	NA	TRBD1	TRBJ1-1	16	TGCAGTGCTGTCGCTTCGGACAGGGGCGAAACCACTGAAGCTTTCTTT	CSAVASDRGETTEAFF
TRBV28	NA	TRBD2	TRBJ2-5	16	TGTGCCAGCAGTGTAGGGACTAGCGGAGTCCAAGAGACCCAGTACTTC	CASSVGTSGVQETQYF
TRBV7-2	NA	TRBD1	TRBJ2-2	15	TGTGCCAGCAGCCCGGGACAGGGGTTTGTCGGGGAGCTGTTTTTT	CASSPGQGFVGELFF
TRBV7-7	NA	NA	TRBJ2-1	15	TGTGCTAGCAGCTTAGGCAGGGCGGCCTACAATGAGCAGTTCTTC	CASSLGRAAYNEQFF
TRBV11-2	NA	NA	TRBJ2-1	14	TGTGCCAGCAGCTTCGACAGCTCCTACAATGAGCAGTTCTTC	CASSFDSSYNEQFF
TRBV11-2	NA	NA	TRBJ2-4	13	TGTGCCAGCAGCTTAACCCCCCATGGGATTCAGTACTTC	CASSLTPHGIQYF
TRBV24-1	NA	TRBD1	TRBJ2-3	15	TGTGCCTGCTCACGGCGGGACAGGGTCACAGATACGCAGTATTTT	CACSRRDRVTDTQYF
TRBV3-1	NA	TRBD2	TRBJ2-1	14	TGTGCCAGCACCTCCCGGGGGGGGTGGGATGAGCAGTTCTTC	CASTSRGGWDEQFF
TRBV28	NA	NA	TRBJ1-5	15	TGTGCCAGCAGTTTGTCACAGGGATCCAATCAGCCCCAGCATTTT	CASSLSQGSNQPQHF
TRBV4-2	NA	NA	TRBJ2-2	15	TGTGCCAGCAGCCGCGAGGGGTCGAACACCGGGGAGCTGTTTTTT	CASSREGSNTGELFF
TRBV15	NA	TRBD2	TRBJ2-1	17	TGTGCCACCAGCAGAGCTAGAAGCGGGAGGGCCAACAATGAGCAGTTCTTC	CATSRARSGRANNEQFF
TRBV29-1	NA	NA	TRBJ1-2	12	TGCAGCGTTCTGGGCAGAAACTATGGCTACACCTTC	CSVLGRNYGYTF
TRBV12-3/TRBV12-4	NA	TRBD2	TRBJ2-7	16	TGTGCCAGCAGCCGTGGACTAGCGGGAGGCGCCTACGAGCAGTACTTC	CASSRGLAGGAYEQYF
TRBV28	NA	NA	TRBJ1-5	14	TGTGCCACACGGGGTATGGCCTCTCATCAGCCCCAGCATTTT	CATRGMASHQPQHF
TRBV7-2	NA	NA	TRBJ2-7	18	TGTGCCAGCAGCTTGCCCGTTCTCTCGTACCGGGGAGCCGCCGAGCAGTACTTC	CASSLPVLSYRGAAEQYF
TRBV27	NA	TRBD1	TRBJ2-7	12	TGTGCCAGCAGACCGAGACAGGGCGAGCAGTACTTC	CASRPRQGEQYF
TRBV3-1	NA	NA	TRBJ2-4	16	TGTGCCAGCAGCCAGACGGTACCTAGCGATCAAAACATTCAGTACTTC	CASSQTVPSDQNIQYF
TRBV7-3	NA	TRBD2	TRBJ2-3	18	TGTGCCAGCAGCTTTGGGACTAGCGGGAGTTGGGGCACAGATACGCAGTATTTT	CASSFGTSGSWGTDTQYF
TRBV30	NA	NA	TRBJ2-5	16	TGTGCCTTCTCCCAGCGGGCACCTTTCTTCCAAGAGACCCAGTACTTC	CAFSQRAPFFQETQYF
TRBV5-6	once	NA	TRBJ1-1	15	TGTGCCAGCAGCTTCGTGGCAGGGTGGAACACTGAAGCTTTCTTT	CASSFVAGWNTEAFF
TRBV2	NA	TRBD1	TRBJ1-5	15	TGTGCCAGCCAGACAGGGGCTGCGGGTAATCAGCCCCAGCATTTT	CASQTGAAGNQPQHF
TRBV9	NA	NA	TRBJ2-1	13	TGTGCCAGCAGCGCAAACAGGTTCAATGAGCAGTTCTTC	CASSANRFNEQFF
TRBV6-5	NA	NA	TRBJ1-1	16	TGTGCCAGCAGTTACTCGAGGGGGGGCCGGAACACTGAAGCTTTCTTT	CASSYSRGGRNTEAFF
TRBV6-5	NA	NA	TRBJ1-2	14	TGTGCCAGCAGTTACAGTGGCGGGGGACCCCGCTACACCTTC	CASSYSGGGPRYTF
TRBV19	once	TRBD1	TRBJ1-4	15	TGTGCCAGTAGCCCCCCCGGGACAGGGGAAGAAAAACTGTTTTTT	CASSPPGTGEEKLFF
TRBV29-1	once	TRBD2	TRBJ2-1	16	TGCAGCGTTACCCACCAACTAGCGGGAGTGGATAATGAGCAGTTCTTC	CSVTHQLAGVDNEQFF
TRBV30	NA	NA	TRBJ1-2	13	TGTGCCTGGACCCCGGGAGCTAACTATGGCTACACCTTC	CAWTPGANYGYTF
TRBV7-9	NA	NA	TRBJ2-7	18	TGTGCCAGCAGCCTCGGGGGAAGAGGGGGCGGGGACTCCTACGAGCAGTACTTC	CASSLGGRGGGDSYEQYF
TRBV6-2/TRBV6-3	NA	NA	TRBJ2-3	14	TGTGCCAGCAGGGAACGGGCAGTAGGAGATACGCAGTATTTT	CASRERAVGDTQYF
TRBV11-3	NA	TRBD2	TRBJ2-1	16	TGTGCCAGTCAAAAGGGGTCTAGCGGGAGGTCGGAGGAGCAGTTCTTC	CASQKGSSGRSEEQFF
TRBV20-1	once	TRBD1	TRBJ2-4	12	TGCAGTGCTTCAGACAGGGGGAACATTCAGTACTTC	CSASDRGNIQYF
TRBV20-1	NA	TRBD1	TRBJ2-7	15	TGCAGTGCTAGGGATGTTAGACAGGGGGACTACGAGCAGTACTTC	CSARDVRQGDYEQYF
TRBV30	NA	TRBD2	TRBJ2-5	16	TGTGCCTGGAGTGCGCTAGCGGGGGCTATCCAAGAGACCCAGTACTTC	CAWSALAGAIQETQYF
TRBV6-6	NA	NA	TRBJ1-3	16	TGTGCCAGCAGTTACTCGGGACTGATCTCTGGAAACACCATATATTTT	CASSYSGLISGNTIYF
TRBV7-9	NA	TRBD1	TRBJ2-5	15	TGTGCCAGCAGCTTAGGGGGGACAGTAGGAGAGACCCAGTACTTC	CASSLGGTVGETQYF
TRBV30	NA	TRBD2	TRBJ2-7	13	TGTGCCTTGGGAGCGGGAGGATCCTACGAGCAGTACTTC	CALGAGGSYEQYF
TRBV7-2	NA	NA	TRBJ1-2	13	TGTGCCAGCAGTCAAGGGACGGACTATGGCTACACCTTC	CASSQGTDYGYTF
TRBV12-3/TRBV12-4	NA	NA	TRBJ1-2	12	TGTGCCAGCAGTCAGGAACCCTATGGCTACACCTTC	CASSQEPYGYTF
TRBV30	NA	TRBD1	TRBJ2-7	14	TGTGCCTGGGGAGCCGGGACAGGGAGAAACGAGCAGTACTTC	CAWGAGTGRNEQYF
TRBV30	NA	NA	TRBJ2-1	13	TGTGCCTGGAATGGGGCCGTTGGGAATGAGCAGTTCTTC	CAWNGAVGNEQFF
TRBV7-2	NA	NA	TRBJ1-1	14	TGTGCCAGCAGCTTAGTCAGGAAGAACACTGAAGCTTTCTTT	CASSLVRKNTEAFF